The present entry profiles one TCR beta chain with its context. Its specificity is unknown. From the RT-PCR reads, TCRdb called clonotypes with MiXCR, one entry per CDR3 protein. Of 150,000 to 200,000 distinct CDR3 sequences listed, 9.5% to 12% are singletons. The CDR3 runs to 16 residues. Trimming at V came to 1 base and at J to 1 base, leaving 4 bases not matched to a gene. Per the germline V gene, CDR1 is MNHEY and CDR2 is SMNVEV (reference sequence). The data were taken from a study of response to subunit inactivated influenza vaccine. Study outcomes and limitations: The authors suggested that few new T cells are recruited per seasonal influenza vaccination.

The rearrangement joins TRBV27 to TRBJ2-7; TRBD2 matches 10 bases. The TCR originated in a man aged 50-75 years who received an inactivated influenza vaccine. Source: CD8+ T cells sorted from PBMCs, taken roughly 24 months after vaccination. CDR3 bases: TGTGCCAGCAGTTTATTGGCTAGCGGGAGTTCCTACGAGCAGTACTTC. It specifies CASSLLASGSSYEQYF.